What follows are 25 T cell receptor beta chains derived from one specimen sequenced in a study of T cells expressing NK-cell markers. TCRdb reprocessed the 5' RACE reads and keeps a single row for each CDR3 protein, giving no DNA. Listed are 200,000 to 300,000 distinct CDR3 sequences; around 0.4% falls within the top ten. The sequenced sample was blood T cells: a sorted CD56 or NKG2C T cell subset, CD4+ or CD8+ T cells, or bulk PBMC T cells (not recorded which). The origin of the receptors is a young man in good health.

The rearrangement joins TRBV5-6 to TRBJ2-7; the TRBD1 assignment by TCRdb is unverifiable without DNA. Germline lookup yields CDR1 SGHDT and CDR2 YYEEEE. The CDR3 is 15 amino acids. The CDR3: CASSLNQGVTSRQYF.

The V and J genes are TRBV10-3 and TRBJ2-1; absent DNA, TCRdb's TRBD2 call cannot be checked. Germline V CDR1 and CDR2: ENHRY, SYGVKD. The length of the CDR3 is 17 residues. This chain's CDR3 is CATLGVAGRAQGNEQFF.

The rearrangement joins TRBV20-1 to TRBJ2-2; the TCRdb call, TRBD2, lacks DNA for checking. The CDR3 is made up of 16 amino acids. The germline V gene encodes CDR1 DFQATT and CDR2 SNEGSKA (reference sequence). CDR3 loop: CSASPSGSYWTGELFF.

The chain is built from TRBV5-5 and TRBJ1-2. CDR1 is SGHKS, CDR2 YYEKEE, per germline (reference sequence). This CDR3 comprises 13 residues. CDR3 sequence: CASSPDGTYGYTF.

The V call is TRBV20-1, the J call TRBJ2-4; TCRdb's D call of TRBD2 is untestable without DNA. CDR3 size: 13 residues. The germline V gene has CDR1 DFQATT and CDR2 SNEGSKA (reference sequence). The CDR3: CSARALAGNIQYF.

The chain links TRBV29-1 to TRBJ1-3. This CDR3 is 13 amino acids long. In germline, CDR1 is SQVTM, CDR2 ANQGSEA. CDR3 sequence: CSGGASTGNTIYF.

V is TRBV5-4 and J is TRBJ1-1; TCRdb picks TRBD1, but there is no DNA to check that call. The V gene's germline CDR1 is SGHNT and CDR2 YYREEE (reference sequence). There are 14 residues in the CDR3. This CDR3 reads CASSFGGGDTEAFF.

The V and J genes are TRBV12-3 or TRBV12-4 and TRBJ1-1. This CDR3 is built from 16 residues. CDR3 amino acids: CASSFRLARMNTEAFF.

This sequence joins TRBV4-1 and TRBJ2-1; TCRdb outputs TRBD2, but without DNA this stays unchecked. The CDR3 contains 18 residues. The germline V gene has CDR1 MGHRA and CDR2 YSYEKL. The chain's CDR3 is CASSQDFGGEAGYEVQFF.

This chain links TRBV29-1 with TRBJ2-3; TCRdb's D gene call, TRBD1, goes unchecked for lack of DNA. Germline values: CDR1 SQVTM, CDR2 ANQGSEA. CDR3 length: 15 amino acids. This chain's CDR3 is CSVASSSARTDTQYF.

This rearrangement joins TRBV6-2 or TRBV6-3 to TRBJ2-2. Germline CDR1 and CDR2: MNHEY and SVGEGT. This CDR3 region has 14 residues. The CDR3 is CASSYNSQGGELFF.

V is TRBV20-1 and J is TRBJ1-1. The CDR3 length is 13 residues. CDR1 and CDR2 (germline): DFQATT, SNEGSKA (reference sequence). The CDR3 protein is CSARRATDTEAFF.

The chain is built from TRBV10-3 and TRBJ1-4. Germline CDR1 ENHRY, CDR2 SYGVKD. The CDR3 runs 12 residues. The CDR3 spells CAIGEGDEKLFF.

This chain links TRBV29-1 with TRBJ2-1; absent DNA, TCRdb's TRBD2 call cannot be checked. The CDR3 sequence is 12 residues long. CDR1 is SQVTM, CDR2 ANQGSEA, per germline. This CDR3 reads CSAGLAYNEQFF.

The CDR3 here is CASSMWRNDGKLFF. The chain couples TRBV19 to TRBJ1-4. Germline V CDR1 and CDR2: LNHDA, SQIVND (reference sequence). This CDR3 comprises 14 residues.

This chain joins TRBV18 and TRBJ2-5; there is no DNA to check the TCRdb D call of TRBD1. The CDR3 is 12 residues long. Germline assignment: CDR1 KGHSH and CDR2 LQKENI. The CDR3 protein is CAGRGGRETQYF.

The J gene is TRBJ1-2, the V gene TRBV9. The CDR3 is 15 residues long. Germline V lookup: CDR1 SGDLS, CDR2 YYNGEE. The CDR3 spells CASSVGERPYYGYTF. Full variable domain (remainder filled in from reference TRBV9 and TRBJ1-2): DSGVTQTPKHLITATGQRVTLRCSPRSGDLSVYWYQQSLDQGLQFLIQYYNGEERAKGNILERFSAQQFPDLHSELNLSSLELGDSALYFCASSVGERPYYGYTFGSGTRLTVV.

The V and J genes are TRBV12-3 or TRBV12-4 and TRBJ2-2; lacking DNA, the TRBD1 call made by TCRdb goes unchecked. The CDR3 is made up of 13 amino acids. Here the CDR3 reads CASSPGVSGELFF.

The V gene is TRBV7-2, the J gene TRBJ2-1; lacking DNA, the TRBD2 call made by TCRdb goes unchecked. Germline CDR1 SGHTA, CDR2 FQGNSA. The CDR3 covers 13 residues. The CDR3 sequence: CASSPHPGLEQFF.

The CDR3 sequence is CASSATGNGQPQHF. This chain joins TRBV25-1 and TRBJ1-5; the D call of TRBD1 rests on TCRdb alone, since no DNA is present to check it. This CDR3 spans 14 amino acids. Germline loops: CDR1 MGHDK, CDR2 SYGVNS. Full variable domain (rest looked up from reference TRBV25-1 and TRBJ1-5): EADIYQTPRYLVIGTGKKITLECSQTMGHDKMYWYQQDPGMELHLIHYSYGVNSTEKGDLSSESTVSRIRTEHFPLTLESARPSHTSQYLCASSATGNGQPQHFGDGTRLSIL.

The chain carries TRBV29-1 and TRBJ2-1; TCRdb's assignment of TRBD2 cannot be checked, as there is no DNA. CDR3 length: 13 residues. Germline values: CDR1 SQVTM, CDR2 ANQGSEA. The CDR3 protein is CSVGPLKMDEQFF.

The chain links TRBV20-1 to TRBJ2-5; no DNA is available, so the TRBD2 call from TCRdb remains unchecked. The germline CDR1 and CDR2 sequences are DFQATT and SNEGSKA (reference sequence). CDR3 size: 13 residues. CDR3 in amino acids: CSASPPLDLVPYF.

This chain uses TRBV5-6 with TRBJ2-2; TCRdb names TRBD1, which stays unverified in the absence of DNA. Germline values: CDR1 SGHDT, CDR2 YYEEEE. The CDR3 is 15 amino acids. CDR3 region: CASSTTGTDPGELFF.

The V gene is TRBV23-1, the J gene TRBJ1-5; checking the TCRdb D call of TRBD1 is not possible without DNA. TRBV23-1 is noted as an ORF with a role that remains uncertain. This CDR3 spans 15 amino acids. CDR3 loop: CASTRGTDSNQPQHF.

The chain carries TRBV12-3 or TRBV12-4 and TRBJ2-1; absent DNA, TCRdb's TRBD1 call cannot be checked. CDR3 length equals 11 residues. Here the CDR3 reads CASTSRGEQFF.